This TCR beta chain was sequenced during a study of blood T cells in healthy people across ages (dated by TCRdb to between 2014 and 2017). Regarding the research as a whole: Template switching captured roughly one uniquely barcoded TCR beta cDNA molecule per two T cells in model experiments. The study measured age-related changes in TCR beta repertoire diversity using deep sequencing normalized with unique cDNA molecular identifiers. Donors were grouped into four age groups: young (average roughly 15 years), middle-aged (over 35), aged (around 60) and long-lived (approximately 81). Donors of different ages were randomly distributed across sequencing lanes to avoid experimental bias. For two donors (one aged 18 to 29 and one aged 80 or older), the study analyzed two additional independent replicas of 1 million unique cDNA reads from the same blood draw.

Overall study results and their limits: The percentage of naive T cells measured by flow cytometry correlated strongly with observed TCR beta diversity. Donor CMV infection status was unknown, potentially confounding age-related changes in expanded clonotypes. Compared with the aged group, more naive CD4+ T cells, fewer expanded clones and increased TCR diversity were shown by the long-lived group, suggesting age selection. Bulk unsorted PBMC profiling prevented conclusive comparison of naive and antigen-experienced compartments. Estimates of total diversity from one million sequenced T cells were regarded as lower bounds and underestimates. As age increased, observed TCR beta diversity per million T cells dropped in a roughly linear way, and a significant reduction was already evident by age 40.

The CDR3 runs 15 residues from the cysteine to the phenylalanine. The only DNA kept is the CDR3, 45 bases in frame from the first base. CDR1 and CDR2 are read off the germline V gene as ENHRY and SYGVKD. Ends trimmed: V by 0 bases, J by 8 bases; bases unmatched to a gene: 7. Receptor amplification or capture employed 5' RACE. The sequencer was an Illumina HiSeq 2500. A second PCR of roughly 6 to 12 cycles was performed with a sample-barcoded 5' primer and a J-beta primer mix. A unique molecular identifier was introduced onto each TCR beta cDNA molecule by a template-switch 5' adaptor carrying 12 random nucleotides. Each sample yielded at least 3 million CDR3-containing paired-end reads. All of the RNA was converted into first-strand cDNA using the Mint cDNA synthesis kit, with a TRBC-specific oligonucleotide serving as the primer. Following uracil-DNA glycosylase treatment, all cDNA underwent a first 18-cycle PCR with the universal primers M1SS and BC2_uni_R. Regarding the original processing steps: Normalization of each sample was performed by random selection of 1 million high-quality reads, each carrying a distinct molecular identifier. Reads with shared molecular identifiers were discarded instead of being binned into consensus sequences. MiTCR, run with a Q25 quality threshold and the strictest error-elimination algorithm, handled CDR3 identification, clonotype clustering and error correction. Lower-bound total TCR beta diversity was estimated with a nonparametric unseen species model using Euler transformation. The raw public reads went through TCRdb reprocessing: fastp at Q25, MiXCR clone calling, in-frame beta chains kept. Here each entry gathers all rows of one CDR3 protein and keeps the most common genes and DNA. The V and J calls were not made by the authors but by TCRdb's processing. Within this sample are hundreds of thousands of distinct CDR3 sequences, with around 43% of them counted one time only. The top ten clones comprise approximately 29% of the sample.

With respect to this clonotype: Which antigen it targets is not known. No quality values exist for individual bases; no much larger clone is one base distant.

Donors were 39 systemically healthy Caucasian individuals from Russia aged roughly 6 to 100 years. Each donor gave around 9 milliliters of peripheral blood, collected into EDTA-treated Vacutainer tubes. Ficoll-Paque density-gradient centrifugation was used to isolate PBMCs, with at least 6.5 million per sample. Trizol reagent was used to extract total RNA from PBMCs, with at least 5 micrograms per sample. For every donor, an aliquot of PBMCs went through flow cytometry to measure the percentages of naive CD45RAhigh/CD27high T cells. The V and J genes are TRBV10-3 and TRBJ1-5, and TRBD1 matches 7 of the central bases. This receptor was taken from a man older than 75 in good health. Source material: blood. In nucleotides, the sequence is TGTGCCATCAGTGAGTCGAGACAGGGTCCGAAGCCCCAGCATTTT. Its translation is CAISESRQGPKPQHF.